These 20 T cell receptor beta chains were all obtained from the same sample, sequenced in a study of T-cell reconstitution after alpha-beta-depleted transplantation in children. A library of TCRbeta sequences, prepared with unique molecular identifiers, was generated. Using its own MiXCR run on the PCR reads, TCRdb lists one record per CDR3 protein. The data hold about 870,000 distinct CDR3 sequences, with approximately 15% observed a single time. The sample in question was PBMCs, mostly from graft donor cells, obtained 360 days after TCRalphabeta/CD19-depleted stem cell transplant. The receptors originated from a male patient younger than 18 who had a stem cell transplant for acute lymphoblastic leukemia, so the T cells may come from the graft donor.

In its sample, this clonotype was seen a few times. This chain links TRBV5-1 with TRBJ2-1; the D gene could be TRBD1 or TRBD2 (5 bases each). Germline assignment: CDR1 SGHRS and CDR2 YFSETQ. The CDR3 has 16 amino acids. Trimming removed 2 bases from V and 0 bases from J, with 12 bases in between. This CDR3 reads CASSFGAASSYNEQFF. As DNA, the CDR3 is TGCGCCAGCAGCTTCGGGGCGGCTAGCTCCTACAATGAGCAGTTCTTC. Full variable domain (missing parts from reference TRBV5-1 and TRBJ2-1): KAGVTQTPRYLIKTRGQQVTLSCSPISGHRSVSWYQQTPGQGLQFLFEYFSETQRNKGNFPGRFSGRQFSNSRSEMNVSTLELGDSALYLCASSFGAASSYNEQFFGPGTRLTVL.

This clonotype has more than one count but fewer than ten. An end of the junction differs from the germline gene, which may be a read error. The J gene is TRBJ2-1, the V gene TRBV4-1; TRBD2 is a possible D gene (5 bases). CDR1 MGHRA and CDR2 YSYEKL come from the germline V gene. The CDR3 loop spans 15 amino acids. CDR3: CASSRPLVGYYEQFF. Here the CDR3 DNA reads TGCGCCAGCAGCCGTCCACTAGTCGGCTACTATGAGCAGTTCTTC.

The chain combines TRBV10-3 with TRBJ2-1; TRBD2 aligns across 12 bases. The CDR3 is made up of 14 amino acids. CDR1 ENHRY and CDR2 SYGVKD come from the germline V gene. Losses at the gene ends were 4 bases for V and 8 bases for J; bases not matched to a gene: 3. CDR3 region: CAISGGLAGDEQFF. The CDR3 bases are TGTGCCATCAGTGGGGGACTAGCGGGCGATGAGCAGTTCTTC.

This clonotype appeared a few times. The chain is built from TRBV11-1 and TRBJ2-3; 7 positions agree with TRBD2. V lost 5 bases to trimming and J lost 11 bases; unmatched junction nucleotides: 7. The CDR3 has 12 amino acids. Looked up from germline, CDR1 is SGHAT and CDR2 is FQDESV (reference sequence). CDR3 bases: TGTGCCAGCAGCGAGTTGACTAGCAGGCAGTATTTT. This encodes CASSELTSRQYF. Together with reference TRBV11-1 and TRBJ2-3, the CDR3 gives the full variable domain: EAEVAQSPRYKITEKSQAVAFWCDPISGHATLYWYRQILGQGPELLVQFQDESVVDDSQLPKDRFSAERLKGVDSTLKIQPAELGDSAMYLCASSELTSRQYFGPGTRLTVL.

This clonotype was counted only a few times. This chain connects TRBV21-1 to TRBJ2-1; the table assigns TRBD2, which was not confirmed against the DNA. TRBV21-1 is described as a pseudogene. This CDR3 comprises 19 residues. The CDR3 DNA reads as TGTGCCAGCAGCCCGCCAACGGCGCCGGGACTAGCCCTGTACAATGAGCAGTTCTTC. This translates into CASSPPTAPGLALYNEQFF.

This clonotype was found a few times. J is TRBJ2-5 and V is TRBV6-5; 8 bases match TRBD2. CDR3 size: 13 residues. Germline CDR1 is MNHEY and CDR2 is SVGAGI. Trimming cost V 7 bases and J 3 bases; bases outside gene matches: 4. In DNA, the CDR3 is TGTGCCAGCAAAACCGGGAGGGAAGAGACCCAGTACTTC. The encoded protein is CASKTGREETQYF.

The DNA of the CDR3 is TGTGCCAGCAGCCAAGGGGTGATTGGGCGAACTGAAGCTTTCTTT. This translates into CASSQGVIGRTEAFF. The gene calls are TRBV3-1 and TRBJ1-1; D unclear. CDR1 LGHDT and CDR2 YNNKEL come from the germline V gene (reference sequence). This CDR3 is built from 15 residues. V gave up 1 base and J gave up 5 bases, with 14 bases separating them.

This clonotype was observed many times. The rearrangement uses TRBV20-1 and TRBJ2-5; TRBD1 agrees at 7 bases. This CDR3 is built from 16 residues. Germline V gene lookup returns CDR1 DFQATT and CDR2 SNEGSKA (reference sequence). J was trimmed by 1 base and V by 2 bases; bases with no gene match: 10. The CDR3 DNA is TGCAGTGCTAGACTAACCGGGACAGCCTCCCAAGAGACCCAGTACTTC. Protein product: CSARLTGTASQETQYF.

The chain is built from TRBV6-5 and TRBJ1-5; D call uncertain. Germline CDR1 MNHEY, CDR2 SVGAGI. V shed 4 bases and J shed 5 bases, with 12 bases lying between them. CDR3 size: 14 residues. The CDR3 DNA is TGTGCCAGCAGTTGGGTGGGAGGTGATCAGCCCCAGCATTTT. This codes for CASSWVGGDQPQHF.

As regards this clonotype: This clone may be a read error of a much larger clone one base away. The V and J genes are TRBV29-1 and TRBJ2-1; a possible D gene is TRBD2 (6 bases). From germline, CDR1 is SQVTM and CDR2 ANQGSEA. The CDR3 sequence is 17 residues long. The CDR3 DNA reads TGCAGCGCGAATCGGCTAGCGTGGCTTAGGTCCTACAAAGAGCAGTTCTTC. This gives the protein CSANRLAWLRSYKEQFF.

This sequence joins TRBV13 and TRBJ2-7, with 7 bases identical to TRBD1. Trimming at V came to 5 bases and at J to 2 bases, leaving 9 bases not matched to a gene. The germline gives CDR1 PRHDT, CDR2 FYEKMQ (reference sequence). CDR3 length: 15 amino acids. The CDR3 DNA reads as TGTGCCAGCAGCGAAAGACAGGGTGGTCCCTACGAGCAGTACTTC. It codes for CASSERQGGPYEQYF.

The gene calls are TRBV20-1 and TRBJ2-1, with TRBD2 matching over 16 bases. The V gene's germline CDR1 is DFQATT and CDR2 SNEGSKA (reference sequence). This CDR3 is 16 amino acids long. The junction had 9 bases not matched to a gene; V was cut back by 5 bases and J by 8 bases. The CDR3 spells CSASAGTSGRADEQFF. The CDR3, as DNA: TGCAGTGCTTCGGCCGGGACTAGCGGGAGGGCCGATGAGCAGTTCTTC.

The CDR3, as DNA: TGTGCCAGCAGTAGGGTCCAGGCAGGGGGCACTGAAGCTTTCTTT. Protein sequence: CASSRVQAGGTEAFF. The chain uses TRBV6-1 and TRBJ1-1; 7 positions match TRBD1. The germline V gene has CDR1 MNHNS and CDR2 SASEGT. After removal of 5 bases from V and 4 bases from J, the junction contained 10 bases not matched to a gene. This CDR3 has 15 amino acids.

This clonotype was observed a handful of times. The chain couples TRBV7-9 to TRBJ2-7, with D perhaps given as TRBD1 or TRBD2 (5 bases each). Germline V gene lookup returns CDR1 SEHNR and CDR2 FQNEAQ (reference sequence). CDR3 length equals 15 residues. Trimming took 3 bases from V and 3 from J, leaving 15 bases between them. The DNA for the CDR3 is TGTGCCAGCAGCTTTAACGGGGCAGAGCGCTACGAGCAGTACTTC. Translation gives CASSFNGAERYEQYF.

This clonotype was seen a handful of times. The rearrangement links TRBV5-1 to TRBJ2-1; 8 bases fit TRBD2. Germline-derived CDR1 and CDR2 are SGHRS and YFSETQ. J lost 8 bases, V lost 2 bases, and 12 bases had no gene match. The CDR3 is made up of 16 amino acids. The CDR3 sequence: CASSFGTGGFWDEQFF. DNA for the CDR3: TGCGCCAGCAGCTTTGGAACGGGAGGGTTTTGGGATGAGCAGTTCTTC. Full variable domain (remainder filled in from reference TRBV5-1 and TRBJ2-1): KAGVTQTPRYLIKTRGQQVTLSCSPISGHRSVSWYQQTPGQGLQFLFEYFSETQRNKGNFPGRFSGRQFSNSRSEMNVSTLELGDSALYLCASSFGTGGFWDEQFFGPGTRLTVL.

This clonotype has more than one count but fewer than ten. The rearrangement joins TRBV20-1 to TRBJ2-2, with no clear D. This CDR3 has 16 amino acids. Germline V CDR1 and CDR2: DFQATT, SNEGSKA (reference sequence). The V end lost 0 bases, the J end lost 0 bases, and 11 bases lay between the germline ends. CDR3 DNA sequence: TGCAGTGCTAGAGATAGAGTTATAACGAACACCGGGGAGCTGTTTTTT. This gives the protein CSARDRVITNTGELFF.

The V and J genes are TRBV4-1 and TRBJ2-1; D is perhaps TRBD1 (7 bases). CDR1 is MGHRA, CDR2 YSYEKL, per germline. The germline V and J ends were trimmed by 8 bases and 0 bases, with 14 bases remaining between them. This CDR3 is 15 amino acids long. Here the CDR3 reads CASGGTVVSYNEQFF. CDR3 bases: TGCGCCAGCGGGGGGACAGTAGTCTCCTACAATGAGCAGTTCTTC.

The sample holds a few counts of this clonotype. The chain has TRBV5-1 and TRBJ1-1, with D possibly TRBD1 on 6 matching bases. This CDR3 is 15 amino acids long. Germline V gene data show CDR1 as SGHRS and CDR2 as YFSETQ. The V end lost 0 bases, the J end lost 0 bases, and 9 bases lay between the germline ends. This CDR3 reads CASSLAPGVNTEAFF. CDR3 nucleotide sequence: TGCGCCAGCAGCTTGGCCCCAGGGGTGAACACTGAAGCTTTCTTT.

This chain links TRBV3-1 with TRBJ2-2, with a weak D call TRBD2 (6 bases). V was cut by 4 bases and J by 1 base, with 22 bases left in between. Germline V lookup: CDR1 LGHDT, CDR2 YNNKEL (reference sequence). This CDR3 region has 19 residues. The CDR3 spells CASSPPGGKTAVNTGELFF. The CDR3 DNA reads TGTGCCAGCAGCCCCCCTGGCGGGAAAACGGCTGTGAACACCGGGGAGCTGTTTTTT. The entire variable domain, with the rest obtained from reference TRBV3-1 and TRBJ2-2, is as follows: DTAVSQTPKYLVTQMGNDKSIKCEQNLGHDTMYWYKQDSKKFLKIMFSYNNKELIINETVPNRFSPKSPDKAHLNLHINSLELGDSAVYFCASSPPGGKTAVNTGELFFGEGSRLTVL.

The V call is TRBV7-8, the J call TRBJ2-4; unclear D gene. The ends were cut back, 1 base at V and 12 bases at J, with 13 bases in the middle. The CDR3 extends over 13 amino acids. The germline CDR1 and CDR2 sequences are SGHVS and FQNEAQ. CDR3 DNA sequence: TGTGCCAGCAGCTTAGAGAATGGGCGGACTCAGTACTTC. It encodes CASSLENGRTQYF.